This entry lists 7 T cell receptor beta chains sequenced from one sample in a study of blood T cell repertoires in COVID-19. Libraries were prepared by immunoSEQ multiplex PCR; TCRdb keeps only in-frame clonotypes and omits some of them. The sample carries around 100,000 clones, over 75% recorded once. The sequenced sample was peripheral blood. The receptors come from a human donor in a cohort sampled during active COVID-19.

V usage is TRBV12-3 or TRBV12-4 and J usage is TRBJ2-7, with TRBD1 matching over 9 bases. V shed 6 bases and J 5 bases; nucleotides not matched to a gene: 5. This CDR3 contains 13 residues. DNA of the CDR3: TGTGCCAGCAGAACCGGGACAGGGAACGAGCAGTACTTC. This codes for CASRTGTGNEQYF.

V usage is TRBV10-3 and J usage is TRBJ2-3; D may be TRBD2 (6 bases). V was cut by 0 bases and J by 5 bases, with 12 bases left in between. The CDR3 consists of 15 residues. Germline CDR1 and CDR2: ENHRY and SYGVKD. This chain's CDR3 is CAISESRTGVDTQYF. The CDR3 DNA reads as TGTGCCATCAGTGAGTCCCGAACGGGAGTAGATACGCAGTATTTT.

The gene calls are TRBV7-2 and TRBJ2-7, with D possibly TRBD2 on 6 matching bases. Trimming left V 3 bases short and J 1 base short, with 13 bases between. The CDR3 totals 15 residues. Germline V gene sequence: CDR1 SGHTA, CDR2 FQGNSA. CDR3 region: CASSFGGFGSYEQYF. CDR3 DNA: TGTGCCAGCAGCTTCGGAGGGTTCGGGTCCTACGAGCAGTACTTC.

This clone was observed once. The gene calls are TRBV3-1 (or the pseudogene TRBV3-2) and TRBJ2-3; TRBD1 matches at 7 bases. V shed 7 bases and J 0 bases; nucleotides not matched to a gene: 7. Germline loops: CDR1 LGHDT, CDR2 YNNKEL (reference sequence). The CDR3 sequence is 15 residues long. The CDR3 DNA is TGTGCCAGCACCTGGGACAGCAAAAGCACAGATACGCAGTATTTT. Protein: CASTWDSKSTDTQYF.

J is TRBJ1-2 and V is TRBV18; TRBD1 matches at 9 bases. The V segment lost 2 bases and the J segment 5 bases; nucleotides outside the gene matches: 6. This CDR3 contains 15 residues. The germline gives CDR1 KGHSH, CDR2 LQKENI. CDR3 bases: TGTGCCAGCTCACCATCGGGACAGGGAGGATATGGCTACACCTTC. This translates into CASSPSGQGGYGYTF.

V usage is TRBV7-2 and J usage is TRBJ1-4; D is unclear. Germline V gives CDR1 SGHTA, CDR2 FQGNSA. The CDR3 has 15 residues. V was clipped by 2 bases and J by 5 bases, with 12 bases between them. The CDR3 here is CASSLLREGNEKLFF. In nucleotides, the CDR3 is TGTGCCAGCAGCTTACTCCGGGAAGGCAATGAAAAACTGTTTTTT.

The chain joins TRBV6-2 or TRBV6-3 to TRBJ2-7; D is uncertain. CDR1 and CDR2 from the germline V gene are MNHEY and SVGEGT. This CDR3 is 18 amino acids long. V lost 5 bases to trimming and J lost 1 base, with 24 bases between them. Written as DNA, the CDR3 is TGTGCCAGCAGTCCCTCTCCCACAGACCACCTCCTATCCTACGAGCAGTACTTC. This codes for CASSPSPTDHLLSYEQYF.